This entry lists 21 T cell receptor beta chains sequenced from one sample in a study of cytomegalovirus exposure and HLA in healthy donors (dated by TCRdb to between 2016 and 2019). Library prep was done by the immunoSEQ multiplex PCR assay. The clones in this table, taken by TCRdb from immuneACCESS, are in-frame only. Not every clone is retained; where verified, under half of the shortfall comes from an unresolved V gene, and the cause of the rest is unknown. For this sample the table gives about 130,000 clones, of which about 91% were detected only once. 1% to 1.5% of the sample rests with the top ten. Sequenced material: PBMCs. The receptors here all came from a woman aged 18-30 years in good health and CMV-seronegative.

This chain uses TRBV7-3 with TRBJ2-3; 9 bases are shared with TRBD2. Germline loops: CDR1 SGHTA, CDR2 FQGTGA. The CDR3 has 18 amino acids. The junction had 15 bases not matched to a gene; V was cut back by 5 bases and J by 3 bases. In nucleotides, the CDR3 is TGTGCCAGCAGCCCATTAGGCCCCGGGACTAGCTTTACAGATACGCAGTATTTT. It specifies CASSPLGPGTSFTDTQYF.

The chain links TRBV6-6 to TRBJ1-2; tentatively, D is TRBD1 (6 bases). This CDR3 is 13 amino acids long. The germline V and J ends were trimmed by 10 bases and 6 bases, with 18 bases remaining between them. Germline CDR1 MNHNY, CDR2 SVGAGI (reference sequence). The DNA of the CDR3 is TGTGCCACCAGCCCCACCAGGGGCGATGGCTACACCTTC. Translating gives CATSPTRGDGYTF.

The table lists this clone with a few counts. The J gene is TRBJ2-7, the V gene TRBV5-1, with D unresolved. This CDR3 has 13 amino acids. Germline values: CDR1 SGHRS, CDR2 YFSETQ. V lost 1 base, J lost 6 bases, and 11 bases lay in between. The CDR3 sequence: CASSLQPRGEQYF. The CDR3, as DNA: TGCGCCAGCAGCTTGCAACCGCGAGGCGAGCAGTACTTC.

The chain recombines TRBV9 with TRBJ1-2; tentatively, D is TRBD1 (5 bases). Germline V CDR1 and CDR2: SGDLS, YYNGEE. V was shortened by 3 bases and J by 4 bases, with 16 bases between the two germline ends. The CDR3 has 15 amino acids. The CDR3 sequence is CASSETEDSSYGYTF. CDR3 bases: TGTGCCAGCAGCGAGACAGAAGACTCCTCCTATGGCTACACCTTC.

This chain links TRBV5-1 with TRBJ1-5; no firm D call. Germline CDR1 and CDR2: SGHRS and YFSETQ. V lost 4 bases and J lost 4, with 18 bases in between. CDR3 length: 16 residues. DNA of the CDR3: TGCGCCAGCAGCCCCGATTCCAGGAGCGGGAATCAGCCCCAGCATTTT. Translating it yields CASSPDSRSGNQPQHF. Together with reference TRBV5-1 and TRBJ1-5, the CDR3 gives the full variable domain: KAGVTQTPRYLIKTRGQQVTLSCSPISGHRSVSWYQQTPGQGLQFLFEYFSETQRNKGNFPGRFSGRQFSNSRSEMNVSTLELGDSALYLCASSPDSRSGNQPQHFGDGTRLSIL.

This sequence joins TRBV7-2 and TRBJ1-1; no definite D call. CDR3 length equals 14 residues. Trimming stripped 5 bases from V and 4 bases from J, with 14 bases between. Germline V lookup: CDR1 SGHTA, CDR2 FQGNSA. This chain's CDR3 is CASSRGHRATEAFF. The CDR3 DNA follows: TGTGCCAGCAGCCGTGGCCACAGAGCCACTGAAGCTTTCTTT.

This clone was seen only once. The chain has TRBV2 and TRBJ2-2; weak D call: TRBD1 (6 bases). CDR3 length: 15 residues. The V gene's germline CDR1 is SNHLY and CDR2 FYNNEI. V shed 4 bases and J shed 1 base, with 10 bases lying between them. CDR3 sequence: CASSVEGGNTGELFF. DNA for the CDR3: TGTGCCAGCAGTGTGGAAGGGGGGAACACCGGGGAGCTGTTTTTT.

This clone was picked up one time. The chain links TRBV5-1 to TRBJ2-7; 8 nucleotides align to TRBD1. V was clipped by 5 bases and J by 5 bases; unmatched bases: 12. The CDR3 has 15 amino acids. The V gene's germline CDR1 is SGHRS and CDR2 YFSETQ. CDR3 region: CASRRYGTGYDEQYF. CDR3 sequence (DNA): TGCGCCAGCAGAAGATACGGGACAGGATATGACGAGCAGTACTTC.

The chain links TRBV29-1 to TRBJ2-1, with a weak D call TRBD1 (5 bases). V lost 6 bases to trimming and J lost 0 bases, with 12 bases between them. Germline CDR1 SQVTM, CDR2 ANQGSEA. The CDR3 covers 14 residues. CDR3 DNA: TGCAGCGTGCAGGGCTTCAGCTCCTACAATGAGCAGTTCTTC. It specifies CSVQGFSSYNEQFF.

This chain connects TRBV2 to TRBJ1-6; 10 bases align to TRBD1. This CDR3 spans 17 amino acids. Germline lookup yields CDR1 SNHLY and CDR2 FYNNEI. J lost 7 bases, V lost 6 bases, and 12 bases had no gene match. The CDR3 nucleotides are TGTGCCAGCAGCGAAAGCGGGACAGGGGTCCTAAATTCACCCCTCCACTTT. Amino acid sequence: CASSESGTGVLNSPLHF.

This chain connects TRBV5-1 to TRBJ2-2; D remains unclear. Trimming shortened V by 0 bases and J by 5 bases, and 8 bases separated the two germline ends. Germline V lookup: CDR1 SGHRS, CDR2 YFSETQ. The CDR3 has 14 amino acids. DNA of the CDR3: TGCGCCAGCAGCTTGGCCCGTACAACCGGGGAGCTGTTTTTT. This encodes CASSLARTTGELFF.

The CDR3 DNA reads TGTGCCAGCAGTCCCGCTGGGGGACAGGGGTTGAATGAGCAGTTCTTC. Translating gives CASSPAGGQGLNEQFF. V and J are TRBV28 and TRBJ2-1; 10 positions agree with TRBD1. V was pared by 5 bases and J by 7 bases, with 11 bases of the junction left unmatched. The CDR3 extends over 16 amino acids. Germline V gives CDR1 MDHEN, CDR2 SYDVKM.

In DNA form, the CDR3 reads TGTGCCAGCAGCCAGACTAGCTTTAGGGAGACCCAGTACTTC. Its protein is CASSQTSFRETQYF. The chain joins TRBV7-6 to TRBJ2-5; 7 bases line up with TRBD2. The V segment lost 5 bases and the J segment 5 bases; nucleotides outside the gene matches: 8. Germline lookup yields CDR1 SGHVS and CDR2 FNYEAQ. The CDR3 consists of 14 residues.

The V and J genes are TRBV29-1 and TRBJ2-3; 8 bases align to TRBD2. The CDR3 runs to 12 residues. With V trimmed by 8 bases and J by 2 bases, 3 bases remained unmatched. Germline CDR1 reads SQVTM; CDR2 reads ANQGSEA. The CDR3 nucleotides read TGCAGCACTAGCGGCAACACAGATACGCAGTATTTT. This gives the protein CSTSGNTDTQYF.

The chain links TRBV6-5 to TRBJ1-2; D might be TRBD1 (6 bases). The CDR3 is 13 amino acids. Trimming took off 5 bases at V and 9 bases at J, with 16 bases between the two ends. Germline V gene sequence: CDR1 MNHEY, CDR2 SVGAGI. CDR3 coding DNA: TGTGCCAGCAGTAAACTACAGGGCTTGAGCTACACCTTC. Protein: CASSKLQGLSYTF.

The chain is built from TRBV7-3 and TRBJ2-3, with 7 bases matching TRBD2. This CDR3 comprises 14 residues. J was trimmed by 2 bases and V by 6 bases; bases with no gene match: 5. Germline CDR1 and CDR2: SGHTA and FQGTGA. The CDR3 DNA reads TGTGCCAGCAGAAAAGGGAGGGACACAGATACGCAGTATTTT. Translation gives CASRKGRDTDTQYF.

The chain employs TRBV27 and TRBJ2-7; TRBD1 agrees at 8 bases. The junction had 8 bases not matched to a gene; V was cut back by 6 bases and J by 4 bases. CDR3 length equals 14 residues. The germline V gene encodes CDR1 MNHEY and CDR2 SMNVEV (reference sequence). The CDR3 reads CASRTGTGSYEQYF. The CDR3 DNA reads TGTGCCAGCAGGACCGGGACAGGCTCGTACGAGCAGTACTTC.

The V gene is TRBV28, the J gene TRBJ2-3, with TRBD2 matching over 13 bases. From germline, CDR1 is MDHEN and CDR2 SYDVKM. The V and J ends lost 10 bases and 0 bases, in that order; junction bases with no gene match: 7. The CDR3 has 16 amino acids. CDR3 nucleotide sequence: TGTGCCACCATGGGGACTAGCGGGACTAGCACAGATACGCAGTATTTT. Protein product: CATMGTSGTSTDTQYF.

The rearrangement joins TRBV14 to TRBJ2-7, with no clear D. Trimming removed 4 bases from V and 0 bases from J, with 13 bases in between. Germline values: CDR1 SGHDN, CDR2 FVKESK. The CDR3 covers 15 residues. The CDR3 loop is CASSPALRHSYEQYF. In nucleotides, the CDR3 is TGTGCCAGCAGCCCTGCCTTGCGTCACTCCTACGAGCAGTACTTC.

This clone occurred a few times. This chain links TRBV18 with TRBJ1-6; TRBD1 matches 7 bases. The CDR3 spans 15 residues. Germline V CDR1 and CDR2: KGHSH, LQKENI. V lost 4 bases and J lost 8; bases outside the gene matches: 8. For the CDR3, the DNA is TGTGCCAGCTCACAGGGCCGACAGGGCCATTCACCCCTCCACTTT. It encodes CASSQGRQGHSPLHF.

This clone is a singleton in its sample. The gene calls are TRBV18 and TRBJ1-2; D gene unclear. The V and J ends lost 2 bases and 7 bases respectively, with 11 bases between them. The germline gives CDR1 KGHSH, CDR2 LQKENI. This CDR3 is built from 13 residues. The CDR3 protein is CASSPVLSGGYTF. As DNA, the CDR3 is TGTGCCAGCTCACCAGTACTCTCTGGTGGCTACACCTTC.